The rows below give T cell receptor beta chains drawn from one sample of a study of T cell responses to AZD1222 COVID-19 vaccine. Only in-frame clones appear in the TCRdb table, and some are missing; sequencing was by immunoSEQ multiplex PCR. The sample yields around 100,000 clones, around nine tenths seen once. The sequencing used peripheral blood, collected on day 0 of AZD1222 vaccination. Receptors originate from an adult in good health. Each CDR3 is given with its conserved first and last residue. Each record gives: D gene, J gene, V gene, clone size, CDR3 DNA, CDR3 protein. The D gene is left open where the match is weak. Not every row has a clone size; where given, it reads once, few, many or a size class.

>TRBD2|TRBJ2-7|TRBV6-5|NA
TGTGCCAGCAGTTACTTAGGACTAGCGGGAGAGCAGTACTTC
CASSYLGLAGEQYF
>NA|TRBJ1-6|TRBV7-2|NA
TGTGCCAGCAGCTTAGAAAGTTGGCAGAATAATTCACCCCTCCACTTT
CASSLESWQNNSPLHF
>TRBD1|TRBJ2-3|TRBV5-1|NA
TGCGCCAGCCGCCAACAGGGGGCGGCGTCAGATACGCAGTATTTT
CASRQQGAASDTQYF
>NA|TRBJ1-4|TRBV6-5|NA
TGTGCCAGCAGGGATTACAGGGTTGGAGAAAAACTGTTTTTT
CASRDYRVGEKLFF
>NA|TRBJ2-7|TRBV27|NA
TGTGCCAGCAGTTTTTCGGGCAGGAGCTACGAGCAGTACTTC
CASSFSGRSYEQYF
>NA|TRBJ1-2|TRBV15|NA
TGTGCCACCAGCAGGGTGTCGGGAGTAATGGAGGGCTACACCTTC
CATSRVSGVMEGYTF
>NA|TRBJ1-3|TRBV7-9|NA
TGTGCCAGCAGCTCGGCGGACACCATATATTTT
CASSSADTIYF
>NA|TRBJ2-1|TRBV7-5|NA
TGTGCCAGAAGCCCTCCGACTAGCGGGAATGAGCAGTTCTTC
CARSPPTSGNEQFF
>NA|TRBJ2-3|TRBV6-1|NA
TGTGCCAGCAGTGAAAGCCCCAAGTGGTATTTT
CASSESPKWYF
>TRBD1|TRBJ2-1|TRBV28|NA
TGTGCCAGCAGTTTATGGGGACAGGGTCCCTACAATGAGCAGTTCTTC
CASSLWGQGPYNEQFF
>NA|TRBJ2-1|TRBV11-3|NA
TGTGCCAGCAGCTTAGCTCCGGGAGTGTCCAATGAGCAGTTCTTC
CASSLAPGVSNEQFF
>TRBD1|TRBJ2-2|TRBV28|NA
TGTGCCAGCACAAACAGAGTCGGACAGGGGTTAACCGGGGAGCTGTTTTTT
CASTNRVGQGLTGELFF
>NA|TRBJ2-1|TRBV10-1|NA
TGCGCCAGCAGTGAGGGGGGGGCAGGCTACAATGAGCAGTTCTTC
CASSEGGAGYNEQFF
>NA|TRBJ1-5|TRBV7-2|NA
TGTGCCAGCAGCTTGATTACAGGGCGGGCGGGTCAGCCCCAGCATTTT
CASSLITGRAGQPQHF
>TRBD2|TRBJ2-4|TRBV24-1|once
TGTGCCACCAGTGACGGCGGGAGAGGGAACATTCAGTACTTC
CATSDGGRGNIQYF
>TRBD1|TRBJ2-7|TRBV28|NA
TGTGCCAGCAGTGATAAGACAGGGAACGAGCAGTACTTC
CASSDKTGNEQYF
>NA|TRBJ1-4|TRBV27|few
TGTGCCAGCAGTCCCCGACATGGGGAAAAACTGTTTTTT
CASSPRHGEKLFF
>NA|TRBJ1-5|TRBV19|NA
TGTGCCAGTAGCCCGACAGCCCAAAATCAGCCCCAGCATTTT
CASSPTAQNQPQHF
>TRBD2|TRBJ2-7|TRBV7-3|NA
TGTGCCAGCAGCTTAACCGGTAGCGGGGCCTACGAGCAGTACTTC
CASSLTGSGAYEQYF
>NA|TRBJ2-5|TRBV10-3|NA
TGTGCCATCAGTGAGCCGGGACCCAGGGAGACCCAGTACTTC
CAISEPGPRETQYF
>NA|TRBJ2-7|TRBV6-2/TRBV6-3|NA
TGTGCCAGCAGTCGGCCGGGGAATTCGTACGAGCAGTACTTC
CASSRPGNSYEQYF
>NA|TRBJ1-5|TRBV2|NA
TGTGCCAGCAGTGAGCCACAGGAGCAGCCCCAGCATTTT
CASSEPQEQPQHF
>NA|TRBJ2-1|TRBV9|NA
TGTGCCAGCAGCGTAGATGATGGTAATGAGCAGTTCTTC
CASSVDDGNEQFF
>NA|TRBJ1-3|TRBV4-1|NA
TGCGCCAGCAGCCAAGATTGGGGGGACTCTGGAAACACCATATATTTT
CASSQDWGDSGNTIYF
>NA|TRBJ1-3|TRBV30|NA
TGTGCCTGGAGTACATGGACTCCAAACACCATATATTTT
CAWSTWTPNTIYF
>NA|TRBJ2-1|TRBV20-1|NA
TGCAGTGCCAGTAACCTGGGAAGCTCCTACAATGAGCAGTTCTTC
CSASNLGSSYNEQFF
>NA|TRBJ2-3|TRBV6-4|NA
TGTGCCAGCAGTCCTGGACAGTCCACTCACACAGATACGCAGTATTTT
CASSPGQSTHTDTQYF
>TRBD1|TRBJ1-5|TRBV28|NA
TGTGCCAGCAGTTTCCGTAGGACAGGGGTTAATCAGCCCCAGCATTTT
CASSFRRTGVNQPQHF
>NA|TRBJ2-1|TRBV5-6|NA
TGTGCCAGCAGCTCCCAGGGACTTTCTCATGAGCAGTTCTTC
CASSSQGLSHEQFF
>NA|TRBJ1-6|TRBV7-8|NA
TGTGCCAGTTCCGGGACGGACGACTATAATTCACCCCTCCACTTT
CASSGTDDYNSPLHF
>TRBD1|TRBJ2-7|TRBV9|NA
TGTGCCAGCAGCGTAGGAGCCGGGACAGGTGTCCACGAGCAGTACTTC
CASSVGAGTGVHEQYF
>NA|TRBJ1-4|TRBV5-1|NA
TGCGCCAGTCGGAGGGGGGAAGGCGGCGAAAAACTGTTTTTT
CASRRGEGGEKLFF
>NA|TRBJ1-2|TRBV28|NA
TGTGCCAGCAGTTTACTGACCTATGGCTACACCTTC
CASSLLTYGYTF
>NA|TRBJ2-7|TRBV11-2|NA
TGTGCCAGCAGTACGGGACTCGCCTCCTACGAGCAGTACTTC
CASSTGLASYEQYF
>NA|TRBJ2-5|TRBV28|NA
TGTGCCAGCACCCCTTTTGGGACGGTGGGGGAGACCCAGTACTTC
CASTPFGTVGETQYF
>NA|TRBJ1-1|TRBV18|NA
TGTGCCAGCTCAAGGGCCACCAACACTGAAGCTTTCTTT
CASSRATNTEAFF
>TRBD2|TRBJ2-1|TRBV18|once
TGTGCCAGCTCACCCGGTAGCGGGAGTGGATACAATGAGCAGTTCTTC
CASSPGSGSGYNEQFF
>NA|TRBJ1-5|TRBV28|once
TGTGCCAGCAGTTTAGCAGGGACTGTTTATCAGCCCCAGCATTTT
CASSLAGTVYQPQHF
>TRBD1|TRBJ2-5|TRBV7-3|NA
TGTGCCAGCAGCCAGGGGGCCCAAGAGACCCAGTACTTC
CASSQGAQETQYF